This T cell receptor (beta chain) was recorded in a study of T cell responses to AZD1222 COVID-19 vaccine. General study findings and limits: Spike-specific TCR depth and breadth grew after two AZD1222 doses. Close to half of all spike-specific TCRs reportedly target regions of the variants that are unmutated.

The data were produced by immunoSEQ multiplex PCR, yet TCRdb's version contains in-frame clones alone and is incomplete. The sample carries about 170,000 clones, over 75% recorded once. For this clone: Its antigen is currently unknown.

V lost 4 bases, J lost 3 bases, and 2 bases stayed unmatched. Germline CDR1 and CDR2: SGHDN and FVKESK. The CDR3 length is 14 residues. The starting material was peripheral blood, obtained on day 0 of AZD1222 vaccination. This sequence joins TRBV14 and TRBJ2-1; TRBD1 matches 8 bases. The source is an adult in good health. Here the CDR3 DNA reads TGTGCCAGCAGCCGGACAGGGAGCTACAATGAGCAGTTCTTC. It translates to CASSRTGSYNEQFF.